The T cell receptor (beta chain) under discussion was sequenced for a study of cytomegalovirus exposure and HLA in healthy donors. Across the whole study: HLA-typed donors were the source of about 85 million unique TCRs held in an early data release. Study-wide results and limits: Most TCR sequences proved rare, with some public TCRs found in many donors.

Worth noting for this clone: Its antigen is not known.

Healthy bone marrow donors supplied every sample. Vbeta (60) and Jbeta (13) primers were used in the PCR. TCRdb's copy holds only in-frame clones and misses some; the assay was immunoSEQ multiplex PCR. The sample shows 80,000 or so clones, and roughly 13% sits with its ten largest clones. The sequenced material came from PBMCs. The receptor comes from a man between 45 and 60 years old in good health and CMV-seropositive.

This CDR3 reads CASSSSGTQPQHF. The DNA of the CDR3 is TGTGCCAGCAGTTCCTCCGGGACACAGCCCCAGCATTTT. This chain uses TRBV6-9 with TRBJ1-5; D possibly corresponds to TRBD1 (6 bases). Germline V gene sequence: CDR1 MNHGY, CDR2 SVAAGI. CDR3 size: 13 residues. Trimming took 4 bases from V and 7 from J, leaving 11 bases between them.